This TCR beta chain is drawn from a study of somatic mutations in cytotoxic T cells in rheumatoid arthritis. In this sample, this clone turned up a few times. This CDR3 spans 15 amino acids. Germline loops: CDR1 SNHLY, CDR2 FYNNEI. V was shortened by 3 bases and J by 5 bases, with 17 bases between the two germline ends. Assay used: immunoSEQ multiplex PCR; TCRdb lists only in-frame clones, some missing. The profile shows 9,900 or so clones, just under 85% of them singletons. The material sequenced was CD8+ T cells sorted from blood. This TCR came from an adult with rheumatoid arthritis. The chain links TRBV2 to TRBJ2-7, with a possible D match to TRBD2 (6 bases). The CDR3 is CASSEEGDIAHEQYF. CDR3 sequence (DNA): TGTGCCAGCAGTGAGGAGGGTGACATAGCCCACGAGCAGTACTTC.